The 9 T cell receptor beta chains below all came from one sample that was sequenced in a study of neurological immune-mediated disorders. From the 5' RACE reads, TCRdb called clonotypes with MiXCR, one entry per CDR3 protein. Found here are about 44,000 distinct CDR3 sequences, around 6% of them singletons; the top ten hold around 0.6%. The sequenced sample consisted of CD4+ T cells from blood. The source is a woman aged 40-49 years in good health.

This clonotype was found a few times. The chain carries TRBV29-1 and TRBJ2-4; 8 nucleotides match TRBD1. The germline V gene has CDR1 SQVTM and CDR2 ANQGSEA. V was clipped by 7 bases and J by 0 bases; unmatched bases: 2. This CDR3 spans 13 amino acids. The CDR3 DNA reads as TGCAGCGCTGGACAGGGAGCCAAAAACATTCAGTACTTC. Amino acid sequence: CSAGQGAKNIQYF. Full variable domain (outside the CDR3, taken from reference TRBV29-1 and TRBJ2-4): SAVISQKPSRDICQRGTSLTIQCQVDSQVTMMFWYRQQPGQSLTLIATANQGSEATYESGFVIDKFPISRPNLTFSTLTVSNMSPEDSSIYLCSAGQGAKNIQYFGAGTRLSVL.

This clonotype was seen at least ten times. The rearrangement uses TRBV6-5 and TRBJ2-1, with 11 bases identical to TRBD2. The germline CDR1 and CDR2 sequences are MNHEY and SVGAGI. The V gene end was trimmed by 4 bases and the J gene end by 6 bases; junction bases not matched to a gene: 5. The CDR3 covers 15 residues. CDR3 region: CASSSLAGVGNEQFF. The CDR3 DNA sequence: TGTGCCAGCAGTTCACTAGCGGGAGTAGGCAATGAGCAGTTCTTC.

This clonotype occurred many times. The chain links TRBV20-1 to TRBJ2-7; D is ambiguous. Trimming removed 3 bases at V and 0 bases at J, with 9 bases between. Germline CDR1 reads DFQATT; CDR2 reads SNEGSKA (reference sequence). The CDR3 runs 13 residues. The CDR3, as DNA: TGCAGTGCTAGGAACCCGGCCTCCTACGAGCAGTACTTC. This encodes CSARNPASYEQYF.

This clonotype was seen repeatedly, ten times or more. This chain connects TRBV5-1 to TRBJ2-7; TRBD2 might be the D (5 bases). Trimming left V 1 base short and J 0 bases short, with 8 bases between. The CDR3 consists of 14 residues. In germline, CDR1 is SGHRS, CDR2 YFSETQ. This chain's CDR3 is CASSLTGISYEQYF. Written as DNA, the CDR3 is TGCGCCAGCAGCTTGACCGGGATCTCCTACGAGCAGTACTTC.

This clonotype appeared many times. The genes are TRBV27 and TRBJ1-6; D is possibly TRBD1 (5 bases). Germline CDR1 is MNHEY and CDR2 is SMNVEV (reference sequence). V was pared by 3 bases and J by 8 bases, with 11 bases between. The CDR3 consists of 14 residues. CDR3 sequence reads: CASSFQGPDSPLHF. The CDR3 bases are TGTGCCAGCAGTTTTCAGGGTCCGGATTCACCCCTCCACTTT.

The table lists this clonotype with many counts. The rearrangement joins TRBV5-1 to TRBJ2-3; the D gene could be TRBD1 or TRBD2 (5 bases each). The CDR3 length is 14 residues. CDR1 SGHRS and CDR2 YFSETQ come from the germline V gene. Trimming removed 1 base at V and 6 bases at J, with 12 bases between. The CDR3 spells CASSLRQGVDTQYF. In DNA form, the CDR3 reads TGCGCCAGCAGCTTGAGGCAGGGAGTGGATACGCAGTATTTT.

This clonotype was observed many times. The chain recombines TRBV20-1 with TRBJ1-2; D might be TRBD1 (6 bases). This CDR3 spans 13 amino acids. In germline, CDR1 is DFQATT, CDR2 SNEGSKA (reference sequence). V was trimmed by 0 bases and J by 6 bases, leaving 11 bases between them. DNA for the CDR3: TGCAGTGCTAGAGATACAGGGTCCGATGGCTACACCTTC. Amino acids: CSARDTGSDGYTF.

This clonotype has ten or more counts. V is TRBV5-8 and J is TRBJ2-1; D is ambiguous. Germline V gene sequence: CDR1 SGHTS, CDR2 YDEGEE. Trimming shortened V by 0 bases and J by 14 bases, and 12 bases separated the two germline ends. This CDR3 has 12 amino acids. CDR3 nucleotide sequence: TGTGCCAGCAGCTTGGTGGGGATGGGAAAGTTCTTC. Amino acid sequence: CASSLVGMGKFF.

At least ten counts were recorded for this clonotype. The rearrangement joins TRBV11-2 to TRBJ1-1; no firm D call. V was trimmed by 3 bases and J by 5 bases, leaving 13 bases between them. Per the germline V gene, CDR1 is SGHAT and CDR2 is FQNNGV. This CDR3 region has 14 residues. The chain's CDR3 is CASSFLGSRTEAFF. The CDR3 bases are TGTGCCAGCAGCTTTTTGGGGTCGCGTACTGAAGCTTTCTTT.